The 29 T cell receptor beta chains below come from one sample, sequenced in a study of OX40 agonist ivuxolimab in advanced cancers. This table comes from immunoSEQ multiplex PCR, and its TCRdb copy is limited to in-frame clones, with some not included. The sample has about 92,000 clones; approximately 84% are singletons. This specimen was CD4+ or CD8+ T cells sorted from blood, taken in a trial of the OX40 agonist ivuxolimab. These receptors were collected from an adult with an advanced solid tumor such as melanoma, head and neck, liver or kidney cancer.

V is TRBV12-5 and J is TRBJ2-2; 12 bases map to TRBD1. Per the germline V gene, CDR1 is LGHNT and CDR2 is FRNRAP. Losses at the gene ends were 6 bases for V and 2 bases for J; bases not matched to a gene: 4. CDR3 length: 16 residues. CDR3: CASGRDRGLNTGELFF. For the CDR3, the DNA is TGTGCTAGTGGCCGGGACAGGGGGCTCAACACCGGGGAGCTGTTTTTT.

The V gene is TRBV9, the J gene TRBJ2-3; the match to TRBD2 covers 13 bases. The CDR3 consists of 15 residues. V lost 4 bases, J lost 5 bases, and 4 bases stayed unmatched. CDR1 and CDR2 from the germline V gene are SGDLS and YYNGEE. The CDR3 spells CASSKGTSGIDTQYF. CDR3 DNA sequence: TGTGCCAGCAGCAAAGGGACTAGCGGGATAGATACGCAGTATTTT. The entire variable domain, with the rest obtained from reference TRBV9 and TRBJ2-3, is as follows: DSGVTQTPKHLITATGQRVTLRCSPRSGDLSVYWYQQSLDQGLQFLIQYYNGEERAKGNILERFSAQQFPDLHSELNLSSLELGDSALYFCASSKGTSGIDTQYFGPGTRLTVL.

V is TRBV18 and J is TRBJ2-6; D assignment may be TRBD1 or TRBD2 (6 bases each). V was shortened by 1 base and J by 0 bases, with 10 bases between the two germline ends. The V gene's germline CDR1 is KGHSH and CDR2 LQKENI. The CDR3 loop spans 17 amino acids. CDR3 region: CASSPLGGNSGANVLTF. In nucleotides, the CDR3 is TGTGCCAGCTCACCACTCGGGGGCAACTCTGGGGCCAACGTCCTGACTTTC.

In nucleotides, the CDR3 is TGTGCCAGCAGCCCTCTATACAGGGGTCTTACCTACGAGCAGTACTTC. Translation: CASSPLYRGLTYEQYF. The chain is built from TRBV7-9 and TRBJ2-7; TRBD1 matches at 7 bases. Losses at the gene ends were 5 bases for V and 2 bases for J; bases not matched to a gene: 12. Looked up from germline, CDR1 is SEHNR and CDR2 is FQNEAQ (reference sequence). The CDR3 is 16 residues long.

This clone has only one observation. One end of the junction is discordant with germline, which a read error may explain. CDR3 in amino acids: CVSSQSWQGSGNYNEQFF. The CDR3 DNA is TGTGTCAGCAGCCAATCGTGGCAGGGGTCGGGAAACTACAATGAGCAGTTCTTC. The chain joins TRBV16 to TRBJ2-1, with D possibly being TRBD1 (6 bases). The CDR3 covers 18 residues. Germline V CDR1 and CDR2: KGHSY, FQNENV.

J is TRBJ2-2 and V is TRBV6-5; a possible D gene is TRBD2 (6 bases). CDR3 length: 13 amino acids. The germline V and J ends were trimmed by 4 bases and 3 bases, with 6 bases remaining between them. CDR1 is MNHEY and CDR2 is SVGAGI in the germline V gene. The chain's CDR3 is CASSSGDTGELFF. CDR3 DNA: TGTGCCAGCAGTTCGGGGGACACCGGGGAGCTGTTTTTT.

The rearrangement links TRBV6-1 to TRBJ2-2; 10 bases agree with TRBD1. This CDR3 contains 15 residues. Germline V gene lookup returns CDR1 MNHNS and CDR2 SASEGT. V dropped 5 bases and J dropped 6; count of bases not matched to a gene: 6. The CDR3 nucleotides are TGTGCCAGCAGTTCTGACAGGGGGCGATCCGGGGAGCTGTTTTTT. Translation: CASSSDRGRSGELFF.

The chain employs TRBV4-1 and TRBJ2-2, with D maybe TRBD2 (5 bases). Germline lookup yields CDR1 MGHRA and CDR2 YSYEKL. CDR3 size: 13 residues. V lost 1 base to trimming and J lost 7 bases, with 7 bases between them. The CDR3 sequence is CASSQGEGGELFF. DNA for the CDR3: TGCGCCAGCAGCCAAGGAGAGGGCGGGGAGCTGTTTTTT.

The chain combines TRBV6-1 with TRBJ1-5; D is perhaps TRBD1 (5 bases). CDR1 and CDR2 (germline): MNHNS, SASEGT. The CDR3 loop spans 14 amino acids. V lost 6 bases to trimming and J lost 3 bases, with 12 bases between them. CDR3 sequence (DNA): TGTGCCAGCAGCCGCGACAGCCTCAATCAGCCCCAGCATTTT. Its translation is CASSRDSLNQPQHF.

The V call is TRBV15, the J call TRBJ1-4; the match to TRBD1 covers 7 bases. J gave up 11 bases and V 0 bases, and 9 bases lay outside the gene matches. The CDR3 extends over 15 amino acids. Germline CDR1 reads LNHNV; CDR2 reads YYDKDF (reference sequence). In DNA, the CDR3 is TGTGCCACCAGCAGAGATCGGGAGGGGGCGAAGAAACTGTTTTTT. Amino acids: CATSRDREGAKKLFF.

This clone was seen more than once but under ten times. This rearrangement joins TRBV19 to TRBJ2-1; D perhaps matches TRBD2 (6 bases). The germline V gene encodes CDR1 LNHDA and CDR2 SQIVND (reference sequence). The V end lost 6 bases, the J end lost 4 bases, and 7 bases lay between the germline ends. The CDR3 runs to 12 residues. The CDR3 DNA is TGTGCCAGTAGCGCGGGATACAATGAGCAGTTCTTC. Protein sequence: CASSAGYNEQFF.

The V and J genes are TRBV15 and TRBJ1-1; no clear D. This CDR3 region has 14 residues. V lost 8 bases and J lost 0, with 13 bases in between. Germline-derived CDR1 and CDR2 are LNHNV and YYDKDF (reference sequence). The CDR3 DNA sequence: TGTGCCACCTCTGCTGCGGTTATGAACACTGAAGCTTTCTTT. Its translation: CATSAAVMNTEAFF.

This chain connects TRBV4-3 to TRBJ2-7; maybe TRBD1 (5 bases). The CDR3 is 14 residues long. V lost 0 bases, J lost 4 bases, and 10 bases lay in between. CDR1 and CDR2 from the germline V gene are LGHNA and YSLEER. CDR3 bases: TGCGCCAGCAGCCAAGATTTGGGGCTTTACGAGCAGTACTTC. Residues: CASSQDLGLYEQYF.

The V gene is TRBV25-1, the J gene TRBJ1-1; D uncertain. Germline loops: CDR1 MGHDK, CDR2 SYGVNS. With 6 bases removed from V and 2 bases from J, the gap between germline ends came to 4 bases. The CDR3 sequence is 11 residues long. As DNA, the CDR3 is TGTGCCAGCAGCCCTAACACTGAAGCTTTCTTT. This codes for CASSPNTEAFF. Full variable domain (remainder filled in from reference TRBV25-1 and TRBJ1-1): EADIYQTPRYLVIGTGKKITLECSQTMGHDKMYWYQQDPGMELHLIHYSYGVNSTEKGDLSSESTVSRIRTEHFPLTLESARPSHTSQYLCASSPNTEAFFGQGTRLTVV.

The CDR3 nucleotides are TGCGCCAGCAGCGATCTAGCGGGGGGCAACACCGGGGAGCTGTTTTTT. It encodes CASSDLAGGNTGELFF. The rearrangement links TRBV4-3 to TRBJ2-2; 11 bases align to TRBD2. V shed 5 bases, J shed 2 bases, and the junction held 4 bases outside the gene matches. This CDR3 contains 16 residues. The germline CDR1 and CDR2 sequences are LGHNA and YSLEER.

The V call is TRBV21-1, the J call TRBJ2-5; the DNA was not compared with TRBD2, the D call given in the table. TRBV21-1 is listed as a pseudogene. The CDR3 covers 15 residues. Written as DNA, the CDR3 is TGTGCCAGCAGCAAAGGAGGACTAGACCAAGAGACCCAGTACTTC. It translates to CASSKGGLDQETQYF.

The genes are TRBV19 and TRBJ1-2; 7 positions agree with TRBD1. The CDR3 consists of 15 residues. V gave up 7 bases and J gave up 0 bases; unmatched junction bases: 8. The germline V gene has CDR1 LNHDA and CDR2 SQIVND (reference sequence). The CDR3 reads CASILRTGANYGYTF. For the CDR3, the DNA is TGTGCCAGTATACTACGGACAGGAGCTAACTATGGCTACACCTTC.

The J gene is TRBJ2-1, the V gene TRBV7-6; D tentatively fits TRBD1 or TRBD2 (6 bases each). Germline CDR1 and CDR2: SGHVS and FNYEAQ. V was clipped by 3 bases and J by 6 bases, with 9 bases between them. The CDR3 loop spans 13 amino acids. The CDR3 DNA reads as TGTGCCAGCAGCTTCGAGGGGGGCAATGAGCAGTTCTTC. Amino acid sequence: CASSFEGGNEQFF.

The CDR3 loop is CASSDRGRGEDTQYF. As DNA, the CDR3 is TGTGCCAGCAGCGACCGAGGGCGGGGTGAGGATACGCAGTATTTT. This chain links TRBV9 with TRBJ2-3, with a tentative D call TRBD2 (6 bases). This CDR3 contains 15 residues. Between the trimmed V and J ends, which lost 3 bases and 6 bases, there was a span of 17 bases. From germline, CDR1 is SGDLS and CDR2 YYNGEE.

The rearrangement uses TRBV9 and TRBJ2-1, with D unresolved. V gave up 0 bases and J gave up 5 bases, with 9 bases separating them. CDR3 length: 14 amino acids. Germline lookup yields CDR1 SGDLS and CDR2 YYNGEE. DNA of the CDR3: TGTGCCAGCAGCGTAGACGTCGGAAACAATGAGCAGTTCTTC. It specifies CASSVDVGNNEQFF.

Turning to this clone: At one end, the junction sequence differs from germline, possibly due to a read error. This rearrangement joins TRBV5-1 to TRBJ2-2, with TRBD2 identical over 8 bases. CDR3 length equals 16 residues. From germline, CDR1 is SGHRS and CDR2 YFSETQ. CDR3 residues: CASGPFTGGSTGEPFF. The CDR3 region has the DNA TGCGCCAGCGGTCCTTTCACGGGGGGGTCCACCGGGGAGCCGTTTTTT.

The chain has TRBV7-2 and TRBJ2-7; a possible D gene is TRBD2 (5 bases). V gave up 2 bases and J gave up 5 bases, with 13 bases separating them. The CDR3 spans 14 residues. Germline V gene sequence: CDR1 SGHTA, CDR2 FQGNSA. CDR3 amino acids: CASSLNPGNHEQYF. The CDR3, as DNA: TGTGCCAGCAGCTTAAATCCGGGGAACCACGAGCAGTACTTC. The full variable domain, rest sourced from reference TRBV7-2 and TRBJ2-7, is GAGVSQSPSNKVTEKGKDVELRCDPISGHTALYWYRQSLGQGLEFLIYFQGNSAPDKSGLPSDRFSAERTGGSVSTLTIQRTQQEDSAVYLCASSLNPGNHEQYFGPGTRLTVT.

The count of this clone is one. The rearrangement uses TRBV5-6 and TRBJ1-4; 9 bases fit TRBD1. The CDR3 sequence is 16 residues long. Germline V gene sequence: CDR1 SGHDT, CDR2 YYEEEE. The junction had 6 bases not matched to a gene; V was cut back by 0 bases and J by 6 bases. The CDR3 nucleotides are TGTGCCAGCAGCTTGGAGATGGACAGGGGCGATGAAAAACTGTTTTTT. Translated, it gives CASSLEMDRGDEKLFF. Full variable domain (rest looked up from reference TRBV5-6 and TRBJ1-4): DAGVTQSPTHLIKTRGQQVTLRCSPKSGHDTVSWYQQALGQGPQFIFQYYEEEERQRGNFPDRFSGHQFPNYSSELNVNALLLGDSALYLCASSLEMDRGDEKLFFGSGTQLSVL.

The chain links TRBV7-6 to TRBJ1-3, with a possible D match to TRBD1 (6 bases). There are 14 residues in the CDR3. The V gene's germline CDR1 is SGHVS and CDR2 FNYEAQ. Trimming pared 1 base from V and 2 bases from J, leaving 6 bases between. The chain's CDR3 is CASSLDRAGNTIYF. The DNA of the CDR3 is TGTGCCAGCAGCTTAGACAGGGCTGGAAACACCATATATTTT.

V is TRBV28 and J is TRBJ2-7; a possible D gene is TRBD1 (6 bases). The CDR3 is made up of 15 amino acids. Trimming left V 6 bases short and J 6 bases short, with 21 bases between. Germline CDR1 MDHEN, CDR2 SYDVKM. CDR3 residues: CASSLAPQGAFEQYF. In DNA form, the CDR3 reads TGTGCCAGCAGCCTTGCCCCACAGGGTGCATTCGAGCAGTACTTC.

This clone was counted a few times. The V call is TRBV4-3, the J call TRBJ1-1; the D is unclear. This CDR3 is 14 amino acids long. Germline values: CDR1 LGHNA, CDR2 YSLEER. Deletions cut 4 bases from V and 1 base from J, with 10 bases between. The CDR3 loop reads CASSPGYTNTEAFF. In DNA, the CDR3 is TGCGCCAGCAGCCCGGGATATACGAACACTGAAGCTTTCTTT.

The genes are TRBV30 and TRBJ1-6; possible D gene TRBD1, 5 bases. V was clipped by 7 bases and J by 2 bases, with 12 bases between them. Germline V gene sequence: CDR1 GTSNPN, CDR2 SVGIG (reference sequence). This CDR3 spans 14 amino acids. CDR3 in amino acids: CAYQQDAYNSPLHF. CDR3 bases: TGTGCCTACCAACAGGACGCCTATAATTCACCCCTCCACTTT.

V and J are TRBV5-6 and TRBJ1-2, with D unclear. The CDR3 sequence is 16 residues long. Trimming left V 3 bases short and J 8 bases short, with 23 bases between. CDR1 SGHDT and CDR2 YYEEEE come from the germline V gene. The CDR3 coding sequence is TGTGCCAGCAGCTGGTCCCCTCTCGGAGCCTTGGCGGGCTACACCTTC. It encodes CASSWSPLGALAGYTF. Full variable domain (missing parts from reference TRBV5-6 and TRBJ1-2): DAGVTQSPTHLIKTRGQQVTLRCSPKSGHDTVSWYQQALGQGPQFIFQYYEEEERQRGNFPDRFSGHQFPNYSSELNVNALLLGDSALYLCASSWSPLGALAGYTFGSGTRLTVV.

This chain links TRBV5-8 with TRBJ2-7; the match to TRBD2 covers 13 bases. The length of the CDR3 is 15 residues. The germline V gene encodes CDR1 SGHTS and CDR2 YDEGEE. The V and J ends lost 4 bases and 6 bases, in that order; junction bases with no gene match: 7. The DNA of the CDR3 is TGTGCCAGCAGCCCAGGACTAGCGGGAGCGCGCGAGCAGTACTTC. It specifies CASSPGLAGAREQYF. Complete variable domain (other parts from reference TRBV5-8 and TRBJ2-7): EAGVTQSPTHLIKTRGQQATLRCSPISGHTSVYWYQQALGLGLQFLLWYDEGEERNRGNFPPRFSGRQFPNYSSELNVNALELEDSALYLCASSPGLAGAREQYFGPGTRLTVT.